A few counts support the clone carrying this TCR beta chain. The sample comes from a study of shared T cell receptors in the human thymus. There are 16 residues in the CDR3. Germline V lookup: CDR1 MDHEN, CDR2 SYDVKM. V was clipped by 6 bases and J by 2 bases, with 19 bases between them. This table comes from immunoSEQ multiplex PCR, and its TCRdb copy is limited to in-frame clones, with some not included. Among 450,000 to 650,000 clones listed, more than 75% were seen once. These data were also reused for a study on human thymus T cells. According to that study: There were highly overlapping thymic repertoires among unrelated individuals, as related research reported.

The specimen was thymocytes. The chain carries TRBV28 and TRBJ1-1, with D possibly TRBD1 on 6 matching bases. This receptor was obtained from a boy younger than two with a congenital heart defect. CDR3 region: CASRSTGAPPNTEAFF. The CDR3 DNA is TGTGCCAGCAGGTCGACAGGCGCGCCTCCTAACACTGAAGCTTTCTTT.